This T cell receptor beta chain is from a study of T cell responses to AZD1222 COVID-19 vaccine. The CDR3 sequence is 13 residues long. The germline V gene has CDR1 MNHNS and CDR2 SASEGT. Trimming shortened V by 5 bases and J by 2 bases, and 9 bases separated the two germline ends. Remarks on this clone: What it binds is unknown.

This table comes from immunoSEQ multiplex PCR, and its TCRdb copy is limited to in-frame clones, with some not included. Counted here are 75,000 to 100,000 clones, more than 80% occurring once; the ten biggest clones make up approximately 12%. Study outcomes and limitations: Only after the peak T cell response were repertoires sampled. Spike-specific TCR breadth and depth rose after two AZD1222 doses. Nearly half of spike-specific TCRs reportedly target unmutated variant regions.

This sequence joins TRBV6-1 and TRBJ1-2; D not certain. The TCR comes from an adult in good health. This material consisted of peripheral blood, taken on day 0 of AZD1222 vaccination. For the CDR3, the DNA is TGTGCCAGCAGTCCCGGGGTAAACTATGGCTACACCTTC. This codes for CASSPGVNYGYTF.